These 9 T cell receptor beta chains were all obtained from the same sample, sequenced in a study of beta chain features in type 1 diabetes. TCRB transcripts that were expressed got sequenced, as all of the isolated RNA had been reverse transcribed. TCRdb's copy holds only in-frame clones and misses some; the assay was immunoSEQ multiplex PCR. This table has some 150,000 clones, about 10% appearing once. Source material: naive CD4+ T cells from blood. These receptors originate from a man between 18 and 35 years old in good health.

In its sample, this clone was seen a few times. This chain uses TRBV19 with TRBJ2-5, with D unresolved. Trimming pared 3 bases from V and 1 base from J, leaving 6 bases between. Looked up from germline, CDR1 is LNHDA and CDR2 is SQIVND (reference sequence). This CDR3 is 13 amino acids long. The CDR3 region is CASSISSQETQYF. In DNA form, the CDR3 reads TGTGCCAGTAGTATCTCGAGCCAAGAGACCCAGTACTTC.

This clone appeared a few times. The gene calls are TRBV7-3 and TRBJ2-3; 12 bases align to TRBD2. The V gene's germline CDR1 is SGHTA and CDR2 FQGTGA. The CDR3 is made up of 18 amino acids. Trimming cost V 5 bases and J 3 bases; bases outside gene matches: 12. CDR3 loop: CASSQRLAGALGTDTQYF. Here the CDR3 DNA reads TGTGCCAGCAGCCAACGACTAGCGGGGGCCCTTGGGACAGATACGCAGTATTTT.

This clone was recorded at least ten times. The chain links TRBV5-1 to TRBJ1-1; D uncertain. The V and J ends lost 0 bases and 1 base respectively, with 7 bases between them. The germline CDR1 and CDR2 sequences are SGHRS and YFSETQ. This CDR3 is 14 amino acids long. The CDR3 sequence is CASSLVSENTEAFF. The CDR3 DNA is TGCGCCAGCAGCTTGGTGTCAGAGAACACTGAAGCTTTCTTT.

The genes are TRBV18 and TRBJ2-5; 8 bases align to TRBD1. Germline CDR1 is KGHSH and CDR2 is LQKENI. With V trimmed by 1 base and J by 4 bases, 5 bases remained unmatched. The CDR3 contains 15 residues. The CDR3 region is CASSPRQGAVETQYF. CDR3 DNA: TGTGCCAGCTCACCACGTCAGGGGGCCGTAGAGACCCAGTACTTC. The entire variable domain, with the rest obtained from reference TRBV18 and TRBJ2-5, is as follows: NAGVMQNPRHLVRRRGQEARLRCSPMKGHSHVYWYRQLPEEGLKFMVYLQKENIIDESGMPKERFSAEFPKEGPSILRIQQVVRGDSAAYFCASSPRQGAVETQYFGPGTRLLVL.

The chain has TRBV5-1 and TRBJ2-1; 9 nucleotides align to TRBD1. Per germline, CDR1 SGHRS and CDR2 YFSETQ. This CDR3 contains 16 residues. V shed 4 bases and J 0 bases; nucleotides not matched to a gene: 5. The CDR3 sequence is CASSTGTGSSYNEQFF. The CDR3 nucleotides are TGCGCCAGCAGCACCGGGACAGGGAGCTCCTACAATGAGCAGTTCTTC. Full variable domain (missing parts from reference TRBV5-1 and TRBJ2-1): KAGVTQTPRYLIKTRGQQVTLSCSPISGHRSVSWYQQTPGQGLQFLFEYFSETQRNKGNFPGRFSGRQFSNSRSEMNVSTLELGDSALYLCASSTGTGSSYNEQFFGPGTRLTVL.

This chain links TRBV6-6 with TRBJ2-3; weak D call: TRBD2 (5 bases). Germline V gene sequence: CDR1 MNHNY, CDR2 SVGAGI (reference sequence). The CDR3 totals 12 residues. The V end lost 3 bases, the J end lost 6 bases, and 7 bases lay between the germline ends. The CDR3, as DNA: TGTGCCAGCAGTTATACGGGGGATACGCAGTATTTT. Amino acid sequence: CASSYTGDTQYF.

This clone was detected many times. CDR3 loop: CATGGRSTDTQYF. The CDR3 DNA reads TGTGCCACCGGAGGGAGGAGCACAGATACGCAGTATTTT. This chain uses TRBV15 with TRBJ2-3; tentatively, D is TRBD2 (6 bases). Germline loops: CDR1 LNHNV, CDR2 YYDKDF (reference sequence). V lost 8 bases, J lost 0 bases, and 9 bases lay in between. The CDR3 has 13 amino acids.

This chain joins TRBV7-2 and TRBJ1-4; possible D gene TRBD1, 6 bases. Germline CDR1 reads SGHTA; CDR2 reads FQGNSA. Deletions cut 5 bases from V and 5 bases from J, with 12 bases between. This CDR3 has 14 amino acids. Here the CDR3 DNA reads TGTGCCAGCAGCCAGGGGCAGGGGAATGAAAAACTGTTTTTT. It specifies CASSQGQGNEKLFF.

This clone occurred a few times. This CDR3 is also generated by other DNA sequences in the sample. This rearrangement joins TRBV11-2 to TRBJ2-7; weak D call: TRBD1 (5 bases). Trimming removed 4 bases from V and 4 bases from J, with 8 bases in between. The length of the CDR3 is 12 residues. Germline CDR1 reads SGHAT; CDR2 reads FQNNGV. The CDR3, as DNA: TGTGCCAGCAGCTCCCAGGGATACGAGCAGTACTTC. This encodes CASSSQGYEQYF.